This T cell receptor beta chain appears in the sequencing data of a study of blood T cell repertoires in COVID-19. Whole-study context: COVID-19 samples, acute and convalescent, were from the United States, Italy and Spain. PBMCs, B-cell-depleted T cells, or T cells provided the cDNA or gDNA that made up the material.

The V end was cut by 2 bases, the J end by 8 bases, with 12 bases between. The CDR3 sequence is 13 residues long. Germline CDR1 and CDR2: SNHLY and FYNNEI. Authors' data handling: Reference gene primer amplification gave estimated nucleated cell counts. Assay used: immunoSEQ multiplex PCR; TCRdb lists only in-frame clones, some missing. That table supplies the V and J calls and clone size; D and trimming were determined from the DNA. The table lists about 160,000 clones, around 90% of them singletons. Sequenced material: peripheral blood. This chain uses TRBV2 with TRBJ2-5; the D gene is possibly TRBD2 (5 bases). This receptor was obtained from a woman aged 55-70 years with active or convalescent COVID-19. The CDR3 loop is CASSESLVGTQYF. The CDR3 bases are TGTGCCAGCAGTGAATCACTAGTCGGCACCCAGTACTTC.